This is a list of T cell receptor beta chains from one sample in a study of identical twins. TCRdb re-called the 5' RACE reads through MiXCR, storing one row per CDR3 protein. The table has 1.5 million to 2 million distinct CDR3 sequences, about 30% seen once. Sequences were obtained from cord blood. The receptors derive from a newborn girl in good health. Each CDR3 is given with its conserved first and last residue. D genes are given only for firm matches. A row's size may be missing; if present it is once, few, many or a size class.

cdr3_aa: CSVMRDPAMNTEAFF; cdr3_nt: TGCAGCGTGATGCGGGACCCAGCTATGAACACTGAAGCTTTCTTT; clone_size: few; j_call: TRBJ1-1; v_call: TRBV29-1; d_call: -
cdr3_aa: CASRNSRGTDTQYF; cdr3_nt: TGTGCCAGCAGAAACTCCAGGGGCACAGATACGCAGTATTTT; clone_size: few; j_call: TRBJ2-3; v_call: TRBV7-2; d_call: -
cdr3_aa: CASSPAGLAGEVHTQETQYF; cdr3_nt: TGTGCCAGCAGTCCCGCTGGACTAGCGGGAGAGGTTCACACCCAAGAGACCCAGTACTTC; clone_size: -; j_call: TRBJ2-5; v_call: TRBV28; d_call: TRBD2
cdr3_aa: CASSQDIGQKNYGYTF; cdr3_nt: TGCGCCAGCAGCCAAGATATCGGACAAAAAAACTATGGCTACACCTTC; clone_size: few; j_call: TRBJ1-2; v_call: TRBV4-1; d_call: -
cdr3_aa: CASSSWVPNEKLFF; cdr3_nt: TGTGCCAGCAGTTCCTGGGTCCCGAATGAAAAACTGTTTTTT; clone_size: once; j_call: TRBJ1-4; v_call: TRBV28; d_call: -
cdr3_aa: CATSDYPGVSYNSPLHF; cdr3_nt: TGTGCCACCAGTGATTACCCAGGTGTCTCCTATAATTCACCCCTCCACTTT; clone_size: -; j_call: TRBJ1-6; v_call: TRBV24-1; d_call: -
cdr3_aa: CASSLWGSFTDTQYF; cdr3_nt: TGTGCCAGCAGTTTATGGGGGAGTTTTACAGATACGCAGTATTTT; clone_size: -; j_call: TRBJ2-3; v_call: TRBV27; d_call: -
cdr3_aa: CSVKGPGGSGELFF; cdr3_nt: TGCAGCGTTAAGGGCCCTGGTGGGTCCGGGGAGCTGTTTTTT; clone_size: -; j_call: TRBJ2-2; v_call: TRBV29-1; d_call: -
cdr3_aa: CASGWFAEQYF; cdr3_nt: TGTGCCAGCGGCTGGTTTGCCGAGCAGTACTTC; clone_size: once; j_call: TRBJ2-7; v_call: TRBV25-1; d_call: -
cdr3_aa: CASSHRQFSGSPLHF; cdr3_nt: TGTGCCAGCAGCCACAGACAGTTTTCTGGCTCACCCCTCCACTTT; clone_size: few; j_call: TRBJ1-6; v_call: TRBV28; d_call: -
cdr3_aa: CSVAPSGGLTDTQYF; cdr3_nt: TGCAGCGTTGCGCCTAGCGGGGGCCTCACAGATACGCAGTATTTT; clone_size: -; j_call: TRBJ2-3; v_call: TRBV29-1; d_call: TRBD2
cdr3_aa: CASSRRDSNYGYTF; cdr3_nt: TGTGCCAGCAGCCGCCGGGACAGTAACTATGGCTACACCTTC; clone_size: few; j_call: TRBJ1-2; v_call: TRBV21-1; d_call: -
cdr3_aa: CASSFRRQPTDTQYF; cdr3_nt: TGCGCCAGCAGCTTCAGGAGGCAGCCCACAGATACGCAGTATTTT; clone_size: -; j_call: TRBJ2-3; v_call: TRBV5-1; d_call: -
cdr3_aa: CASRDTGGAGNQPQHF; cdr3_nt: TGTGCCAGCCGAGATACAGGGGGCGCAGGCAATCAGCCCCAGCATTTT; clone_size: -; j_call: TRBJ1-5; v_call: TRBV12-3/TRBV12-4; d_call: TRBD1
cdr3_aa: CSVARDRTGKNIQYF; cdr3_nt: TGCAGCGTCGCTAGGGACAGGACTGGCAAAAACATTCAGTACTTC; clone_size: few; j_call: TRBJ2-4; v_call: TRBV29-1; d_call: TRBD1